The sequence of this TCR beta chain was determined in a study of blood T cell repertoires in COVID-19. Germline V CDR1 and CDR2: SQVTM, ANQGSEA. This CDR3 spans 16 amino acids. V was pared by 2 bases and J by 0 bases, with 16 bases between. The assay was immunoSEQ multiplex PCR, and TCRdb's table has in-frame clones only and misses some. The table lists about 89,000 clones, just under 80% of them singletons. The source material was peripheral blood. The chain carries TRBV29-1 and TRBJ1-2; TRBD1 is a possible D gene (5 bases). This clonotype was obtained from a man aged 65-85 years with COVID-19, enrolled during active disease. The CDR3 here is CSVERRGANANYGYTF. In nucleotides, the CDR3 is TGCAGCGTTGAACGTAGGGGCGCCAACGCTAACTATGGCTACACCTTC. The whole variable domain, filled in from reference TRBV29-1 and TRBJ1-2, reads SAVISQKPSRDICQRGTSLTIQCQVDSQVTMMFWYRQQPGQSLTLIATANQGSEATYESGFVIDKFPISRPNLTFSTLTVSNMSPEDSSIYLCSVERRGANANYGYTFGSGTRLTVV.